The 19 T cell receptor beta chains in this list originate from one sample, sequenced in a study of cytomegalovirus exposure and HLA in healthy donors. The PCR made use of 60 Vbeta and 13 Jbeta primers. Clones were sequenced by immunoSEQ multiplex PCR, and TCRdb holds only the in-frame ones, with some missing. This sample yields about 150,000 clones, of which about three quarters are seen a single time; about 13% belongs to the top ten. The sample taken for sequencing was PBMCs. The receptors were sampled from a man aged 40-49 years in good health and CMV-seropositive.

V gene TRBV4-3 combines with J gene TRBJ2-1; 7 bases align to TRBD2. The CDR3 is 17 amino acids. The trim removed 0 bases at V and 0 bases at J, leaving 5 bases unmatched. Looked up from germline, CDR1 is LGHNA and CDR2 is YSLEER. CDR3: CASSQEVGRSSYNEQFF. The CDR3 DNA follows: TGCGCCAGCAGCCAAGAAGTCGGGAGGAGCTCCTACAATGAGCAGTTCTTC.

The chain carries TRBV9 and TRBJ2-1, with D uncertain. Trimming cost V 6 bases and J 7 bases, with 14 bases left between them. Per the germline V gene, CDR1 is SGDLS and CDR2 is YYNGEE. The CDR3 covers 13 residues. The CDR3 here is CASNIRQRNEQFF. The CDR3 nucleotides read TGTGCCAGCAATATTCGACAAAGAAATGAGCAGTTCTTC.

The chain couples TRBV28 to TRBJ2-7; D perhaps matches TRBD1 (5 bases). V was shortened by 6 bases and J by 3 bases, with 12 bases between the two germline ends. Per the germline V gene, CDR1 is MDHEN and CDR2 is SYDVKM. The CDR3 totals 13 residues. Here the CDR3 DNA reads TGTGCCAGCAGAGAAAGACAGCGCTACGAGCAGTACTTC. Protein: CASRERQRYEQYF.

V and J are TRBV5-1 and TRBJ1-1; D gene unclear. Per the germline V gene, CDR1 is SGHRS and CDR2 is YFSETQ. The V end was cut by 0 bases, the J end by 1 base, with 7 bases between. CDR3 length equals 14 residues. CDR3 amino acids: CASSLDGSNTEAFF. As DNA, the CDR3 is TGCGCCAGCAGCTTGGACGGGTCGAACACTGAAGCTTTCTTT.

The V and J genes are TRBV5-1 and TRBJ2-5, with D perhaps TRBD2 (6 bases). V was trimmed by 0 bases and J by 2 bases, leaving 17 bases between them. Per germline, CDR1 SGHRS and CDR2 YFSETQ. CDR3 length equals 17 residues. Here the CDR3 reads CASSLVTGEGRQETQYF. The CDR3 nucleotides are TGCGCCAGCAGCTTGGTTACGGGAGAAGGAAGACAAGAGACCCAGTACTTC.

This sequence joins TRBV10-3 and TRBJ2-5, with a tentative D call TRBD2 (5 bases). The germline CDR1 and CDR2 sequences are ENHRY and SYGVKD. The CDR3 extends over 13 amino acids. V dropped 9 bases and J dropped 4 bases, with 15 bases sitting between them. The CDR3: CAMKGSGGETQYF. The DNA of the CDR3 is TGTGCCATGAAAGGCAGCGGAGGAGAGACCCAGTACTTC.

This clone showed up just once. The chain joins TRBV4-1 to TRBJ2-2; perhaps TRBD2 as D (6 bases). CDR3 size: 15 residues. CDR1 MGHRA and CDR2 YSYEKL come from the germline V gene. The V end lost 2 bases, the J end lost 7 bases, and 14 bases lay between the germline ends. CDR3 nucleotides: TGCGCCAGCAGCCAACAGCGGGTAACTTTCGGGGAGCTGTTTTTT. Translated, it gives CASSQQRVTFGELFF.

The rearrangement uses TRBV10-3 and TRBJ1-5, with D perhaps TRBD1 (5 bases). Looked up from germline, CDR1 is ENHRY and CDR2 is SYGVKD. With 4 bases removed from V and 0 bases from J, the gap between germline ends came to 13 bases. The CDR3 consists of 16 residues. CDR3 sequence: CAISGGPGGSNQPQHF. CDR3 sequence (DNA): TGTGCCATCAGTGGGGGACCCGGGGGTAGCAATCAGCCCCAGCATTTT.

The CDR3 sequence: CASSVRRESWTDTQYF. In DNA form, the CDR3 reads TGTGCCAGCAGTGTAAGGCGGGAGTCGTGGACAGATACGCAGTATTTT. This rearrangement joins TRBV6-1 to TRBJ2-3; 7 bases are shared with TRBD2. The V segment lost 4 bases and the J segment 3 bases; nucleotides outside the gene matches: 10. The CDR3 is 16 amino acids. Germline V gene data show CDR1 as MNHNS and CDR2 as SASEGT.

The sample holds a few counts of this clone. V is TRBV19 and J is TRBJ1-1; TRBD1 is a possible D gene (5 bases). Germline V gene lookup returns CDR1 LNHDA and CDR2 SQIVND (reference sequence). CDR3 length: 13 amino acids. V was trimmed by 1 base and J by 10 bases, leaving 13 bases between them. Written as DNA, the CDR3 is TGTGCCAGTAGTATAGGTCCGCAGGGCGCAGCTTTCTTT. It translates to CASSIGPQGAAFF.

The rearrangement links TRBV5-4 to TRBJ2-7; 8 bases map to TRBD2. Germline V lookup: CDR1 SGHNT, CDR2 YYREEE (reference sequence). With V trimmed by 5 bases and J by 7 bases, 14 bases remained unmatched. CDR3 length: 15 amino acids. The CDR3: CASRKWGSGTGEQYF. The CDR3, as DNA: TGTGCCAGCAGAAAATGGGGTAGCGGGACCGGTGAGCAGTACTTC.

This chain joins TRBV19 and TRBJ1-4; 7 bases match TRBD1. CDR3 size: 16 residues. Looked up from germline, CDR1 is LNHDA and CDR2 is SQIVND (reference sequence). Unmatched junction bases numbered 10, after V lost 5 bases and J lost 4 bases. The CDR3 region is CASSSTGTAHNEKLFF. The CDR3 nucleotides read TGTGCCAGTAGTTCTACCGGGACAGCCCATAATGAAAAACTGTTTTTT. The whole variable domain, remainder taken from reference TRBV19 and TRBJ1-4, is DGGITQSPKYLFRKEGQNVTLSCEQNLNHDAMYWYRQDPGQGLRLIYYSQIVNDFQKGDIAEGYSVSREKKESFPLTVTSAQKNPTAFYLCASSSTGTAHNEKLFFGSGTQLSVL.

The chain couples TRBV27 to TRBJ1-2; TRBD1 is a possible D gene (6 bases). The V end was cut by 6 bases, the J end by 8 bases, with 19 bases between. Germline CDR1 is MNHEY and CDR2 is SMNVEV (reference sequence). This CDR3 comprises 14 residues. The CDR3 loop is CASSLHTGSGGYTF. In nucleotides, the CDR3 is TGTGCCAGCAGCCTCCATACAGGGTCTGGCGGCTACACCTTC.

The chain employs TRBV5-6 and TRBJ2-7, with TRBD2 identical over 8 bases. The CDR3 sequence is 16 residues long. The V gene end was trimmed by 6 bases and the J gene end by 2 bases; junction bases not matched to a gene: 13. Germline loops: CDR1 SGHDT, CDR2 YYEEEE. This chain's CDR3 is CASTYGGTSGPYEQYF. In nucleotides, the CDR3 is TGTGCCAGCACCTACGGGGGTACTAGCGGACCCTACGAGCAGTACTTC.

The chain combines TRBV7-3 with TRBJ1-3; D unclear. This CDR3 comprises 17 residues. The V end lost 5 bases, the J end lost 2 bases, and 19 bases lay between the germline ends. Germline CDR1 SGHTA, CDR2 FQGTGA. CDR3 coding DNA: TGTGCCAGCAGCCTAATTTGCACGGGGATGACTGGAAACACCATATATTTT. Its translation is CASSLICTGMTGNTIYF.

This chain links TRBV7-3 with TRBJ2-2; D is possibly TRBD2 (7 bases). Germline CDR1 is SGHTA and CDR2 is FQGTGA. The ends were cut back, 5 bases at V and 3 bases at J, with 16 bases in the middle. The CDR3 is 16 amino acids. CDR3 in DNA: TGTGCCAGCAGCCCCACGGGGGGCGGCCACACCGGGGAGCTGTTTTTT. It specifies CASSPTGGGHTGELFF.

The rearrangement joins TRBV7-2 to TRBJ2-7, with D perhaps matching TRBD1 (7 bases). CDR1 SGHTA and CDR2 FQGNSA come from the germline V gene. This CDR3 has 13 residues. V was pared by 8 bases and J by 4 bases, with 15 bases between. The CDR3 DNA sequence: TGTGCCAGCGCCCAGGGGGGACCTTACGAGCAGTACTTC. This sequence encodes CASAQGGPYEQYF.

This chain uses TRBV7-9 with TRBJ2-1; D is ambiguous. This CDR3 spans 13 amino acids. Trimming removed 2 bases at V and 9 bases at J, with 11 bases between. Germline V CDR1 and CDR2: SEHNR, FQNEAQ (reference sequence). In DNA form, the CDR3 reads TGTGCCAGCAGCTTAAGTTTAGATGGTGAGCAGTTCTTC. This translates into CASSLSLDGEQFF.

The gene calls are TRBV6-6 and TRBJ1-5, with D possibly TRBD1 on 5 matching bases. The CDR3 runs 16 residues. V lost 10 bases and J lost 3, with 22 bases in between. CDR1 and CDR2 from the germline V gene are MNHNY and SVGAGI (reference sequence). The CDR3, as DNA: TGTGCCACCGGGGGAGTCCGTAGGGGTACCAATCAGCCCCAGCATTTT. It encodes CATGGVRRGTNQPQHF.